This T cell receptor beta chain was obtained from a study of CD8 T cells in Susac syndrome. Trimming took off 4 bases at V and 4 bases at J, with 7 bases between the two ends. CDR3 length equals 12 residues. TEMRA cells were enriched by FACS, and CD4+ and CD8+ T cells were negatively isolated. With random hexamers, roughly 0.45 to 1 ug RNA was reverse transcribed. TCRdb ran MiXCR on the immunoSEQ multiplex PCR reads and lists one entry per CDR3 protein. Counted here are 100,000 or so distinct CDR3 sequences, just under 95% occurring once; the ten biggest clones make up around 0.33%. The V gene is TRBV12-3 or TRBV12-4, the J gene TRBJ1-2; D not certain. This TCR came from a human donor with Susac syndrome. Sequenced sample: CD4+ T cells from PBMCs. The CDR3 nucleotides read TGTGCCAGCAGTTCCGGGATCTATGGCTACACCTTC. It codes for CASSSGIYGYTF.